A selection of T cell receptor beta chains follows, all from one sample in a study of T cells of healthy individuals. TCRdb reprocessed the 5' RACE reads with MiXCR, giving one entry per CDR3 protein. This sample has 40,000 to 45,000 distinct CDR3 sequences, with around 4.5% found just once. The receptors were gathered from a human donor in good health. Both conserved end residues are part of each CDR3. The order of the fields is clone size, V gene, D gene, J gene, CDR3 DNA, CDR3 protein. A D gene is named only where the DNA matches it firmly. Part of the rows lack a size; the others show once, few, many or a class for expanded clones.

abundance: many; v_gene: TRBV27; d_gene: TRBD2; j_gene: TRBJ2-7; CDR3nt: TGTGCCAGCAGTTTATGGGGCGGGAGTTCATACGAGCAGTACTTC; CDR3aa: CASSLWGGSSYEQYF
abundance: few; v_gene: TRBV6-1; d_gene: -; j_gene: TRBJ2-1; CDR3nt: TGTGCCAGCAGTGAAACAGGCCCCTACAATGAGCAGTTCTTC; CDR3aa: CASSETGPYNEQFF
abundance: many; v_gene: TRBV5-1; d_gene: -; j_gene: TRBJ2-7; CDR3nt: TGCGCCAGCAGCCCCGACACGTTCTCCTACGAGCAGTACTTC; CDR3aa: CASSPDTFSYEQYF
abundance: -; v_gene: TRBV9; d_gene: -; j_gene: TRBJ1-2; CDR3nt: TGTGCCAGCAGCGTAGACCCAGGGGTTGGCTACACCTTC; CDR3aa: CASSVDPGVGYTF
abundance: -; v_gene: TRBV4-3; d_gene: -; j_gene: TRBJ1-3; CDR3nt: TGCGCCAGCAGCCAAGATGAGACGAGGCAGCCCAATGGAAACACCATATATTTT; CDR3aa: CASSQDETRQPNGNTIYF
abundance: many; v_gene: TRBV20-1; d_gene: TRBD1; j_gene: TRBJ2-1; CDR3nt: TGCAGTGCTAGCCGACAGGGTCCCTACAATGAGCAGTTCTTC; CDR3aa: CSASRQGPYNEQFF
abundance: many; v_gene: TRBV4-1; d_gene: TRBD2; j_gene: TRBJ2-7; CDR3nt: TGCGCCAGCAGCCACAGGGCTAGCGGGGCCGAGCAGTACTTC; CDR3aa: CASSHRASGAEQYF
abundance: many; v_gene: TRBV20-1; d_gene: -; j_gene: TRBJ1-5; CDR3nt: TGCAGTGCTAGCTCCGGGGTGAATCAGCCCCAGCATTTT; CDR3aa: CSASSGVNQPQHF
abundance: many; v_gene: TRBV29-1; d_gene: TRBD2; j_gene: TRBJ2-1; CDR3nt: TGCAGCGTTCGTTCTAGCGGGAGATGGAATGAGCAGTTCTTC; CDR3aa: CSVRSSGRWNEQFF
abundance: many; v_gene: TRBV20-1; d_gene: -; j_gene: TRBJ2-3; CDR3nt: TGCAGTGCTAGACCTCTAAGGAGTACAGATACGCAGTATTTT; CDR3aa: CSARPLRSTDTQYF
abundance: many; v_gene: TRBV11-2; d_gene: TRBD2; j_gene: TRBJ2-5; CDR3nt: TGTGCCAGCAGCTTAACACCCTCGGGGGGGCAAGGAGAGACCCAGTACTTC; CDR3aa: CASSLTPSGGQGETQYF
abundance: -; v_gene: TRBV28; d_gene: -; j_gene: TRBJ1-2; CDR3nt: TGTGCCAGCAGTTTCAGTAGTAACTATGGCTACACCTTC; CDR3aa: CASSFSSNYGYTF
abundance: many; v_gene: TRBV6-4; d_gene: -; j_gene: TRBJ2-1; CDR3nt: TGTGCCAGCAGTGAGAAACTAGCAGCATACAATGAGCAGTTCTTC; CDR3aa: CASSEKLAAYNEQFF
abundance: many; v_gene: TRBV11-2; d_gene: TRBD2; j_gene: TRBJ2-1; CDR3nt: TGTGCCAGCAGCTTGAACAGCCTGGGAGGGAATGAGCAGTTCTTC; CDR3aa: CASSLNSLGGNEQFF
abundance: -; v_gene: TRBV6-5; d_gene: -; j_gene: TRBJ2-3; CDR3nt: TGTGCCAGCAGCCCACGGACGGGATATACGCAGTATTTT; CDR3aa: CASSPRTGYTQYF
abundance: few; v_gene: TRBV2; d_gene: TRBD1; j_gene: TRBJ1-5; CDR3nt: TGTGCCAGCACGACAGGGATCCAGCCCCAGCATTTT; CDR3aa: CASTTGIQPQHF
abundance: few; v_gene: TRBV12-3/TRBV12-4; d_gene: TRBD1; j_gene: TRBJ1-1; CDR3nt: TGTGCCAGCAGTTTGACGACAGGGGAGGAAGCTTTCTTT; CDR3aa: CASSLTTGEEAFF
abundance: many; v_gene: TRBV5-6; d_gene: -; j_gene: TRBJ2-3; CDR3nt: TGTGCCAGCAGCTTGACAAGCACAGATACGCAGTATTTT; CDR3aa: CASSLTSTDTQYF
abundance: many; v_gene: TRBV29-1; d_gene: TRBD1; j_gene: TRBJ1-5; CDR3nt: TGCAGCGTTAACCGCCCCCGGGCAGGGGGCATTAGTCAGCCCCAGCATTTT; CDR3aa: CSVNRPRAGGISQPQHF
abundance: many; v_gene: TRBV14; d_gene: -; j_gene: TRBJ2-1; CDR3nt: TGTGCCAGCAGCCAAGTAAGGTACAATGAGCAGTTCTTC; CDR3aa: CASSQVRYNEQFF
abundance: few; v_gene: TRBV4-1; d_gene: -; j_gene: TRBJ1-5; CDR3nt: TGCGCCAGCAGCTACAGTATGAGCAATCAGCCCCAGCATTTT; CDR3aa: CASSYSMSNQPQHF
abundance: -; v_gene: TRBV11-2; d_gene: TRBD1; j_gene: TRBJ2-4; CDR3nt: TGTGCCAGCAGCTTAGCCGGACAGGGGGCGCGCAACATTCAGTACTTC; CDR3aa: CASSLAGQGARNIQYF
abundance: many; v_gene: TRBV7-3; d_gene: -; j_gene: TRBJ2-7; CDR3nt: TGTGCCAGCAGCAGCGGACAAGGAGGGTCCGAGCAGTACTTC; CDR3aa: CASSSGQGGSEQYF
abundance: -; v_gene: TRBV25-1; d_gene: -; j_gene: TRBJ1-1; CDR3nt: TGTGCCAGCCTCAGGGGTACTGAAGCTTTCTTT; CDR3aa: CASLRGTEAFF
abundance: few; v_gene: TRBV4-2; d_gene: TRBD1; j_gene: TRBJ1-1; CDR3nt: TGTGCCAGCAGCCAATTTGACAGGGACGACACTGAAGCTTTCTTT; CDR3aa: CASSQFDRDDTEAFF
abundance: many; v_gene: TRBV16; d_gene: -; j_gene: TRBJ2-7; CDR3nt: TGTGCCAGCAGCCAATTCGAGACTTTCGACGAGCAGTACTTC; CDR3aa: CASSQFETFDEQYF
abundance: many; v_gene: TRBV4-2; d_gene: -; j_gene: TRBJ2-3; CDR3nt: TGTGCCAGCAGCCAAGATTCGGTCCCTCGGAGCCCAGATACGCAGTATTTT; CDR3aa: CASSQDSVPRSPDTQYF
abundance: many; v_gene: TRBV30; d_gene: -; j_gene: TRBJ2-2; CDR3nt: TGTGCCTGGAGTGTACGCGAACCCGGGGAGCTGTTTTTT; CDR3aa: CAWSVREPGELFF
abundance: many; v_gene: TRBV5-1; d_gene: -; j_gene: TRBJ1-1; CDR3nt: TGCGCCAGCAGCTTGGTACAGGGCCAGAACACTGAAGCTTTCTTT; CDR3aa: CASSLVQGQNTEAFF
abundance: many; v_gene: TRBV7-6; d_gene: TRBD1; j_gene: TRBJ2-6; CDR3nt: TGTGCCAGCAGCATACCTGGGACAGGAGGATCTGGGGCCAACGTCCTGACTTTC; CDR3aa: CASSIPGTGGSGANVLTF
abundance: -; v_gene: TRBV2; d_gene: -; j_gene: TRBJ1-4; CDR3nt: TGTGCCAGCAGCTTTCAGACGATAGTGTTTTTT; CDR3aa: CASSFQTIVFF
abundance: many; v_gene: TRBV2; d_gene: TRBD1; j_gene: TRBJ1-6; CDR3nt: TGTGCCAGCAGTGGGGGACAGCCAAATTCACCCCTCCACTTT; CDR3aa: CASSGGQPNSPLHF
abundance: many; v_gene: TRBV11-1; d_gene: -; j_gene: TRBJ2-1; CDR3nt: TGTGCCAGCAGCCCTACGACCGGCTCCTACAATGAGCAGTTCTTC; CDR3aa: CASSPTTGSYNEQFF
abundance: many; v_gene: TRBV5-1; d_gene: -; j_gene: TRBJ2-1; CDR3nt: TGCGCCAGCAGCTTGGATGCCGGGACTTCCTCCTACAATGAGCAGTTCTTC; CDR3aa: CASSLDAGTSSYNEQFF
abundance: many; v_gene: TRBV25-1; d_gene: -; j_gene: TRBJ1-2; CDR3nt: TGTGCCAGCAGTGATATCAGGGAAGCTAACTATGGCTACACCTTC; CDR3aa: CASSDIREANYGYTF
abundance: many; v_gene: TRBV7-6; d_gene: TRBD1; j_gene: TRBJ2-5; CDR3nt: TGTGCCAGCAGCCAAGCGACAGGGACGACGGAGACCCAGTACTTC; CDR3aa: CASSQATGTTETQYF
abundance: many; v_gene: TRBV6-5; d_gene: TRBD1; j_gene: TRBJ1-3; CDR3nt: TGTGCCAGCAGTTCTACAGGGGGTCTCGGAAACACCATATATTTT; CDR3aa: CASSSTGGLGNTIYF
abundance: -; v_gene: TRBV12-3/TRBV12-4; d_gene: -; j_gene: TRBJ1-2; CDR3nt: TGTGCCAGCAGTTTCCAAGGAAGAGGCTACACCTTC; CDR3aa: CASSFQGRGYTF
abundance: -; v_gene: TRBV7-2; d_gene: -; j_gene: TRBJ2-5; CDR3nt: TGTGCCAGCAGCTTAGCGGGGATAGCGGAGGGGACCCAGTACTTC; CDR3aa: CASSLAGIAEGTQYF
abundance: -; v_gene: TRBV14; d_gene: -; j_gene: TRBJ2-5; CDR3nt: TGTGCCAGCAGTGGGACAAACAACCAAGAGACCCAGTACTTC; CDR3aa: CASSGTNNQETQYF
abundance: many; v_gene: TRBV10-1; d_gene: TRBD1; j_gene: TRBJ1-1; CDR3nt: TGCGCCAGCAGTGAGGTCAAGGACAGGGGGGTAGGCACTGAAGCTTTCTTT; CDR3aa: CASSEVKDRGVGTEAFF
abundance: many; v_gene: TRBV23-1; d_gene: TRBD1; j_gene: TRBJ2-1; CDR3nt: TGCGCCAGCAGTCAAAAACAGGGGGCTCCAATACACCCTTACAATGAGCAGTTCTTC; CDR3aa: CASSQKQGAPIHPYNEQFF
abundance: -; v_gene: TRBV5-5; d_gene: -; j_gene: TRBJ2-1; CDR3nt: TGTGCCAGCAGCTTGGATGGACTGGTGGAGTTCTTC; CDR3aa: CASSLDGLVEFF
abundance: many; v_gene: TRBV3-1; d_gene: TRBD1; j_gene: TRBJ1-1; CDR3nt: TGTGCCAGCAGCCAACTCGACAGGGTCAAAGGGGCTTTCTTT; CDR3aa: CASSQLDRVKGAFF
abundance: many; v_gene: TRBV4-3; d_gene: -; j_gene: TRBJ1-5; CDR3nt: TGCGCCAGCAGCCAAGTTTCAGGGATCGGTCAGCCCCAGCATTTT; CDR3aa: CASSQVSGIGQPQHF
abundance: -; v_gene: TRBV12-3/TRBV12-4; d_gene: TRBD2; j_gene: TRBJ2-5; CDR3nt: TGTGCCAGCACCCTGTCGACTAGCGGGAGTAGAGAGACCCAGTACTTC; CDR3aa: CASTLSTSGSRETQYF
abundance: many; v_gene: TRBV29-1; d_gene: TRBD2; j_gene: TRBJ2-7; CDR3nt: TGCAGCGTTGGGGCTAGCGGGAGGGCCGGAAGCAACTACGAGCAGTACTTC; CDR3aa: CSVGASGRAGSNYEQYF
abundance: many; v_gene: TRBV7-2; d_gene: TRBD2; j_gene: TRBJ2-1; CDR3nt: TGTGCCAGCAGCTTAAAGCGGGGGGACAATGAGCAGTTCTTC; CDR3aa: CASSLKRGDNEQFF
abundance: few; v_gene: TRBV24-1; d_gene: TRBD1; j_gene: TRBJ2-2; CDR3nt: TGTGCCACCAGTGATTTCTGGGACAGGGGAAGCGGGGAGCTGTTTTTT; CDR3aa: CATSDFWDRGSGELFF
abundance: few; v_gene: TRBV30; d_gene: -; j_gene: TRBJ2-1; CDR3nt: TGTGCCTGGAGTTCCGGACAGAACTCCTACAATGAGCAGTTCTTC; CDR3aa: CAWSSGQNSYNEQFF
abundance: few; v_gene: TRBV29-1; d_gene: -; j_gene: TRBJ1-1; CDR3nt: TGCAGCGTTGAAGGGGACACTGAAGCTTTCTTT; CDR3aa: CSVEGDTEAFF
abundance: many; v_gene: TRBV7-8; d_gene: -; j_gene: TRBJ2-1; CDR3nt: TGTGCCAGCAGCTCCGGGACTTCTAACTACAATGAGCAGTTCTTC; CDR3aa: CASSSGTSNYNEQFF
abundance: -; v_gene: TRBV20-1; d_gene: TRBD2; j_gene: TRBJ2-3; CDR3nt: TGCAGTGCTGTCAGTCTAGCGGGCCTCACAGATACGCAGTATTTT; CDR3aa: CSAVSLAGLTDTQYF
abundance: few; v_gene: TRBV5-1; d_gene: -; j_gene: TRBJ2-1; CDR3nt: TGCGCCAGCAGCTTAGACAGGAGATACCACTACAATGAGCAGTTCTTC; CDR3aa: CASSLDRRYHYNEQFF